This T cell receptor (beta chain) was identified during a study of CD8+ T cells in alopecia areata. Study-level results: Normal skin contains resident alphabeta T cells, and these are also sequenced in scalp samples. An increase in clonality over normal scalp was evident in lesional scalp, especially alopecia totalis/universalis.

The sequencing template was cDNA reverse transcribed from extracted RNA. TCRdb's table, derived via immunoSEQ multiplex PCR, lists solely in-frame clones and lacks some. There are roughly 200,000 clones in the sample; roughly 50% occur only once, and nearly 5% lies in the top ten. The CDR3 length is 14 residues. The germline gives CDR1 MNHEY, CDR2 SMNVEV (reference sequence). V lost 6 bases to trimming and J lost 6 bases; unmatched junction nucleotides: 10. Remarks on this clone: The antigen remains unidentified.

Specimen: CD8+ T cells sorted from blood. This receptor was identified in a human donor in good health. The rearrangement joins TRBV27 to TRBJ2-7; 8 nucleotides agree with TRBD2. The CDR3 loop reads CASRTGLAGLEQYF. The CDR3 DNA follows: TGTGCCAGCAGAACTGGGTTAGCGGGGCTCGAGCAGTACTTC.